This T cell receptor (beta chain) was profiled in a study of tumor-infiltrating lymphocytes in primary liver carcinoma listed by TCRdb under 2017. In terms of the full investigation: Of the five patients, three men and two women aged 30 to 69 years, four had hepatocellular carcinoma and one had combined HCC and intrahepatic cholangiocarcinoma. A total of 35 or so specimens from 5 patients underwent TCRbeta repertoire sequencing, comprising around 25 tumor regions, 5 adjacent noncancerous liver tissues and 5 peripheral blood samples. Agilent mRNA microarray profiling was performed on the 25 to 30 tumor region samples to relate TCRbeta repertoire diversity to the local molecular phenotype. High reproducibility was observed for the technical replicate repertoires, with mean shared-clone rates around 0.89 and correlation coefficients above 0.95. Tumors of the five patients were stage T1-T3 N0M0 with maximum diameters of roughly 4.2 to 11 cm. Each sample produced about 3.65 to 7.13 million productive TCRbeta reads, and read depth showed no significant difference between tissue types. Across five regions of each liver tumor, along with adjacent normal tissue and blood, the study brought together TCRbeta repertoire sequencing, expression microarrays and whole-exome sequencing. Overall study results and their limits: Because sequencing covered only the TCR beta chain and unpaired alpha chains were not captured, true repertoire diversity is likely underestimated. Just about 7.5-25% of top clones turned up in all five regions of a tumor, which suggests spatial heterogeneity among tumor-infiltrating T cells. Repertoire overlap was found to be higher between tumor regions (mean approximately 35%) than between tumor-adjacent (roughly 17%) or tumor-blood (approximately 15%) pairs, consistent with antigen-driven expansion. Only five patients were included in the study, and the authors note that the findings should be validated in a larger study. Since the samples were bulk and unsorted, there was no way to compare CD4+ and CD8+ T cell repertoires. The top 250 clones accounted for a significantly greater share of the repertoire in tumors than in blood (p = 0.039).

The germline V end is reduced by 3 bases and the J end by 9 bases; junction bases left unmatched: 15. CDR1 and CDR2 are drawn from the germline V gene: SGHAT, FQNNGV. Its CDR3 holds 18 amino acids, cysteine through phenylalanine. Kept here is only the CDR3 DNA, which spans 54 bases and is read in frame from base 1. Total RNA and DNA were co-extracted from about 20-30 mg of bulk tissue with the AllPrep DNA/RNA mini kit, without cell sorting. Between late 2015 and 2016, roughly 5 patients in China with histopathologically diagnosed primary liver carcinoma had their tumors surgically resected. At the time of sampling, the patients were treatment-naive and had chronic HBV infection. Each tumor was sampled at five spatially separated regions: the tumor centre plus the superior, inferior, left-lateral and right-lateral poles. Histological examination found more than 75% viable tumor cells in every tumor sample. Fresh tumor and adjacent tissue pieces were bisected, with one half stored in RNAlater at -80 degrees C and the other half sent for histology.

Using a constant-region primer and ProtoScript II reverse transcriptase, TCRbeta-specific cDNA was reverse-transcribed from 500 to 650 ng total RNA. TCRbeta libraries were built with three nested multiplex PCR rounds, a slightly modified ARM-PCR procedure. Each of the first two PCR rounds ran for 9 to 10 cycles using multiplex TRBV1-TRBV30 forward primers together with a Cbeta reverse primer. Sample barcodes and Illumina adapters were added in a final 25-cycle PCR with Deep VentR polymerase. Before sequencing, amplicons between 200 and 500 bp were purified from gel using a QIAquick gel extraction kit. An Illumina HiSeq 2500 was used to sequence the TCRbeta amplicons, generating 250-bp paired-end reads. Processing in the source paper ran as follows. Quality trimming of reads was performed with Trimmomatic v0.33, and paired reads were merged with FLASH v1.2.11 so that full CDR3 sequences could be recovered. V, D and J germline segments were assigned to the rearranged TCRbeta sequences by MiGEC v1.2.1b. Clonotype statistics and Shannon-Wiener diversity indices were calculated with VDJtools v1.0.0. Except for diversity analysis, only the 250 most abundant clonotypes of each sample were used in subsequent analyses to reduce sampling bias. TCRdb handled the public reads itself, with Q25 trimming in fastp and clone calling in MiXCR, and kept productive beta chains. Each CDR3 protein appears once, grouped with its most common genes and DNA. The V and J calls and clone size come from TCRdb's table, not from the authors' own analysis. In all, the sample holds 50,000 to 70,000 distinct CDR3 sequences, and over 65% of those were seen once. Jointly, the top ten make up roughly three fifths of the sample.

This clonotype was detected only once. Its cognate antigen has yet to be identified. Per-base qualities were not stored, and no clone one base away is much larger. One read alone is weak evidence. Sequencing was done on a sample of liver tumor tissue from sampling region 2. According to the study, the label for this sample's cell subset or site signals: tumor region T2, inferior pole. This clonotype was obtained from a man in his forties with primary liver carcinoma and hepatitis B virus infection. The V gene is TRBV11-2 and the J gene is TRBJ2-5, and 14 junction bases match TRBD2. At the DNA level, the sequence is TGTGCCAGCAGCTTGGGGACTAGCGGGAGATCGCGTGGGGAGGCCCAGTACTTC. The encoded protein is CASSLGTSGRSRGEAQYF.